This passage covers 7 T cell receptor beta chains from one sample sequenced in a study of cytomegalovirus exposure and HLA in healthy donors. Both 60 Vbeta primers and 13 Jbeta primers went into the PCR. Generated by immunoSEQ multiplex PCR, the TCRdb table keeps only in-frame clones and is missing some. Among some 50,000 clones listed, about 71% were seen once. The sample was PBMCs. The receptors were sampled from a woman aged 50 to 60 in good health and CMV-seropositive.

Comments on this clone: Other DNA sequences in this specimen translate into the identical CDR3. The chain has TRBV18 and TRBJ1-2; maybe TRBD1 (5 bases). The germline V and J ends were trimmed by 2 bases and 4 bases, with 8 bases remaining between them. This CDR3 region has 13 residues. CDR1 is KGHSH, CDR2 LQKENI, per germline. Here the CDR3 DNA reads TGTGCCAGCTCACCAGGGCAGGGCTATGGCTACACCTTC. Its protein product is CASSPGQGYGYTF.

The chain uses TRBV7-9 and TRBJ2-3, with D possibly TRBD2 on 5 matching bases. Looked up from germline, CDR1 is SEHNR and CDR2 is FQNEAQ (reference sequence). Trimming left V 8 bases short and J 4 bases short, with 19 bases between. The CDR3 extends over 15 amino acids. The chain's CDR3 is CASATSEARADTQYF. The CDR3 nucleotides read TGTGCCAGCGCCACCTCGGAGGCCCGCGCAGATACGCAGTATTTT.

The chain combines TRBV19 with TRBJ2-7; TRBD2 matches 7 bases. Germline CDR1 reads LNHDA; CDR2 reads SQIVND (reference sequence). V trimming: 4 bases; J trimming: 4 bases; junction bases outside the gene matches: 4. This CDR3 has 13 residues. This CDR3 is CASSKGLTYEQYF. The CDR3 region has the DNA TGTGCCAGTAGTAAGGGACTAACGTACGAGCAGTACTTC. The whole variable domain, remainder taken from reference TRBV19 and TRBJ2-7, is DGGITQSPKYLFRKEGQNVTLSCEQNLNHDAMYWYRQDPGQGLRLIYYSQIVNDFQKGDIAEGYSVSREKKESFPLTVTSAQKNPTAFYLCASSKGLTYEQYFGPGTRLTVT.

This clone was picked up a small number of times. The J gene is TRBJ2-5, the V gene TRBV15; 12 nucleotides align to TRBD2. J lost 5 bases, V lost 2 bases, and 6 bases had no gene match. CDR1 is LNHNV, CDR2 YYDKDF, per germline (reference sequence). The CDR3 spans 16 residues. As DNA, the CDR3 is TGTGCCACCAGCAGATCCAGGGGACTAGCGGGTGAGACCCAGTACTTC. Its protein is CATSRSRGLAGETQYF.

The chain is built from TRBV15 and TRBJ2-5, with D possibly TRBD2 on 7 matching bases. Trimming stripped 3 bases from V and 5 bases from J, with 16 bases between. This CDR3 region has 15 residues. CDR1 LNHNV and CDR2 YYDKDF come from the germline V gene (reference sequence). The CDR3 coding sequence is TGTGCCACCAGCAGGGGGAGGGGGTCGGCGGAGACCCAGTACTTC. Translating it yields CATSRGRGSAETQYF.

The chain joins TRBV11-3 to TRBJ2-7; 9 bases are a match to TRBD2. CDR3 length: 15 residues. Germline V gene lookup returns CDR1 SGHNT and CDR2 YENEEA. The J segment lost 3 bases and the V segment lost 5 bases, leaving 8 bases of the junction unmatched. In nucleotides, the CDR3 is TGTGCCAGCAGCGCCTCGACTAGCGGTTTCTACGAGCAGTACTTC. Translated: CASSASTSGFYEQYF.

This clone was counted between two and nine times. The J gene is TRBJ2-1, the V gene TRBV28; 7 bases match TRBD2. After removal of 6 bases from V and 0 bases from J, the junction contained 5 bases not matched to a gene. The CDR3 totals 15 residues. The germline gives CDR1 MDHEN, CDR2 SYDVKM. The CDR3 nucleotides are TGTGCCAGCAGACCAACTAGCGCCTCCTACAATGAGCAGTTCTTC. Translating gives CASRPTSASYNEQFF.